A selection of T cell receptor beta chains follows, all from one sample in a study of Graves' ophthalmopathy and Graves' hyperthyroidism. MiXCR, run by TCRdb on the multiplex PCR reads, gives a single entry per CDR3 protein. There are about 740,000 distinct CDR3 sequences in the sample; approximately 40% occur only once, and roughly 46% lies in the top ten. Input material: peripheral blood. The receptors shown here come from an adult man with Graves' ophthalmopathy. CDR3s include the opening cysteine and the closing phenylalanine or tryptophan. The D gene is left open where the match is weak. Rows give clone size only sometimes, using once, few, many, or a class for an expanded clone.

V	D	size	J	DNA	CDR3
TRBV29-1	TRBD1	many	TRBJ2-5	TGCAGCGTCGGACAGGGGCCAGAGACCCAGTACTTC	CSVGQGPETQYF
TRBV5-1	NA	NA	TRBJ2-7	TGCGCCAGCAGCCTTGACGGGACGCTGAGGTCCTACGAGCAGTACTTC	CASSLDGTLRSYEQYF
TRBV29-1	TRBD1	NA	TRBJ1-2	TGCAGCGACGACGCCCGGGGCAGGGGGAACTATGGCTACACCTTC	CSDDARGRGNYGYTF
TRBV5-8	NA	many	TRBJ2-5	TGTGCCAGCAGCTCGCCCCGGACGGAAGCGGAGACCCAGTACTTC	CASSSPRTEAETQYF
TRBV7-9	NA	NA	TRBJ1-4	TGTGCCAGCAGCTTCCGAGGACAGATTAATGAAAAACTGTTTTTT	CASSFRGQINEKLFF
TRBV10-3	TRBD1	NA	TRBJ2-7	TGTGCCAGCAGCCGACAGGGGCCATCCTACGAGCAGTACTTC	CASSRQGPSYEQYF
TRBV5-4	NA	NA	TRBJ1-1	TGTGCCAGCAGCCGACTCGACAGTTACACTGAAGCTTTCTTT	CASSRLDSYTEAFF
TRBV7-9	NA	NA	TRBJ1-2	TGTGCCAGCAGCTTAACAGTGGGCACGGACAGCTACACCTTC	CASSLTVGTDSYTF
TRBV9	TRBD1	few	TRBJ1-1	TGTGCCAGCAGCCCAGACCGGGACAGGGGCAGAAGTGAAGCTTTCTTT	CASSPDRDRGRSEAFF
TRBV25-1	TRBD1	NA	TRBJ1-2	TGTGCCAGCAGTGATAGTGCCGGGGACAGGCCCCTAAGTGGCTACACCTTC	CASSDSAGDRPLSGYTF
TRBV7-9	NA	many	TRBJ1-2	TGTGCCAGCAGCCCCCAGGGGACACCTTGGCCCACCTTC	CASSPQGTPWPTF
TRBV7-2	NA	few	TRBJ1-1	TGTGCCAGCAGCCCAGTACCATACACTGAAGCTTTCTTT	CASSPVPYTEAFF
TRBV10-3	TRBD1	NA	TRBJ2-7	TGTGCCATCAGTGGGCCCGGGACAGGGCACTACGAGCAGTACTTC	CAISGPGTGHYEQYF
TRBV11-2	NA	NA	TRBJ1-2	TGTGCCAGCAGCCAGTTTATGAGGAACTATGGCTACACCTTC	CASSQFMRNYGYTF
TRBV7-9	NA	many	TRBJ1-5	TGTGCCAGCAGAAAGGAGGTCAACAATCAGCCCCAGCATTTT	CASRKEVNNQPQHF
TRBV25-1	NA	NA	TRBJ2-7	TGTGCCAGCAGTTTACCCAGTTTTTCCTACGAGCAGTACTTC	CASSLPSFSYEQYF
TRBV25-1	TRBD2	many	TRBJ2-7	TGTGCCAGCAGTGAATGGCGGGGAGGGTACTACGAGCAGTACTTC	CASSEWRGGYYEQYF
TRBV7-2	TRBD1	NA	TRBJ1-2	TGTGCCAGCAGCGTTGGAGACAGGGAGGGGGGCTACACCTTC	CASSVGDREGGYTF
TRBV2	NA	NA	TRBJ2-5	TGTGCCAGCAGTGATCTAATGAGGGCGGCGTACCAAGAGACCCAGTACTTC	CASSDLMRAAYQETQYF
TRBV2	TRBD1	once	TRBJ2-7	TGTGCCAGCAGTGTCGAGGGGACAGATACGCAGTACTTC	CASSVEGTDTQYF
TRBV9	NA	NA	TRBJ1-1	TGTGCCAGCAGTTTCGTATCGAACACTGAAGCTTTCTTT	CASSFVSNTEAFF
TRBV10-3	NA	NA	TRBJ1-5	TGTGCCATCAGCCAAGCTCACTTCAATCAGCCCCAGCATTTT	CAISQAHFNQPQHF
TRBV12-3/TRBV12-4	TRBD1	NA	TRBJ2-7	TGTGCCAGCAGCGGCCCTGACAGGGGCTCCTACGAGCAGTACTTC	CASSGPDRGSYEQYF
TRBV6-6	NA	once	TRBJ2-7	TGTGCCAGCAGTTATTCCCCGGGGGGCGCGTACGAGCAGTACTTC	CASSYSPGGAYEQYF
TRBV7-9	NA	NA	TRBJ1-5	TGTGCCAGCAGCCAAGATATCGATAACTACCTCGATCAGCCCCAGCATTTT	CASSQDIDNYLDQPQHF
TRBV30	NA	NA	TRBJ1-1	TGTGCCTGGACCGGAATAGGGCAGCTCACTGAAGCTTTCTTT	CAWTGIGQLTEAFF
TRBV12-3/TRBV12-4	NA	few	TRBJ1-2	TGTGCCAGCAGTTTGTGGGGCCCTAACTATGGCTACACCTTC	CASSLWGPNYGYTF
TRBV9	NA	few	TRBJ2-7	TGTGCCAGCAGCGTAGGACAGACAGGTGCCTTCGAGCAGTACTTC	CASSVGQTGAFEQYF
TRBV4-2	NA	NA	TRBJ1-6	TGTGCCAGCAGCCAAGATCCGGGCAGCTCCTATAATTCACCCCTCCACTTT	CASSQDPGSSYNSPLHF
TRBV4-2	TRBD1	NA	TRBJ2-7	TGTGCCAGCAGCCAAGAGGACAGGGGGTACGAGCAGTACTTC	CASSQEDRGYEQYF
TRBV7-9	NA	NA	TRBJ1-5	TGTGCCAGCAGCTCCTCGGGGGCAGGTCAGCCCCAGCATTTT	CASSSSGAGQPQHF
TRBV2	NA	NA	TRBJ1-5	TGTGCCAGCAGTTTATTTGGGGGGGTGAATCAGCCCCAGCATTTT	CASSLFGGVNQPQHF
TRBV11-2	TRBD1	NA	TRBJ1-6	TGTGCCAGCAGCTGGACTACGGGACAGGGGGGTTCACCCCTCCACTTT	CASSWTTGQGGSPLHF
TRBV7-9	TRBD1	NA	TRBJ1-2	TGTGCCAGCCGACGACAGGGTACCGCCTATGGCTACACCTTC	CASRRQGTAYGYTF
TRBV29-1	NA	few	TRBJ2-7	TGCAGCGTTGAATGGGGTGCCTACGAGCAGTACTTC	CSVEWGAYEQYF
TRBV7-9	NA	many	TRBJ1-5	TGTGCCAGCAGCGGACGAGGCAGCAATCAGCCCCAGCATTTT	CASSGRGSNQPQHF
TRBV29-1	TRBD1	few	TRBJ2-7	TGCAGCGTAAAGGGTCTTGAGGGGGCCATCTCCTACGAGCAGTACTTC	CSVKGLEGAISYEQYF
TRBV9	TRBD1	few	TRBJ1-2	TGTGCCAGCAGCCAGGGGACAGGGAGTTTTCTCTATGGCTACACCTTC	CASSQGTGSFLYGYTF
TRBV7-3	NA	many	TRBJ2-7	TGTGCCAGCAGCTCCGGGCCTGAAGAATCCTACGAGCAGTACTTC	CASSSGPEESYEQYF
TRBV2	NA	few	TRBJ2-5	TGTGCCAGCAGTTTTCGATCGTGGGATCAAGAGACCCAGTACTTC	CASSFRSWDQETQYF
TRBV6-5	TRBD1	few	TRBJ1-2	TGTGCCAGCACTACCCGGGAGGGGGCTTATGGCTACACCTTC	CASTTREGAYGYTF
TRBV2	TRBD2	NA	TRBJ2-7	TGTGCCAGCAGGATGCCTGGACTAGGAAGCTACGAGCAGTACTTC	CASRMPGLGSYEQYF
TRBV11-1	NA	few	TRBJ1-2	TGTGCCAGCAGCTCCATTAGGGACGCTCAGAGGAGCTACACCTTC	CASSSIRDAQRSYTF
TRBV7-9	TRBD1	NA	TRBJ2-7	TGTGCCAGCAGCAGGGACAGGGAGGGAGGCGAGCAGCACTTC	CASSRDREGGEQHF
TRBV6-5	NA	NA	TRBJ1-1	TGTGCCAGCAGTTACGATGCGTACACTGAAGCTTTCTTT	CASSYDAYTEAFF
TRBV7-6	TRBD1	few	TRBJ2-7	TGTGCCAGCAGCATCGGACAGGGGTCGACCTACGAGCAGTACTTC	CASSIGQGSTYEQYF
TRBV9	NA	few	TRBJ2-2	TGTGCCAGCAGCACCCCCAGAGAGGGGGGCACCGGGGAGCTGTTTTTT	CASSTPREGGTGELFF
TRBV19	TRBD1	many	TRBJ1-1	TGTGCCAGTAGCGGGACAGGGGGTGAAGCTTTCTTT	CASSGTGGEAFF
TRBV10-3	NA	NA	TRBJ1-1	TGTGCCAGCAGTGAAAACAGGAATGTGAACACTGAAGCTTTCTTT	CASSENRNVNTEAFF
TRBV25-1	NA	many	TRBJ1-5	TGTGCCAGCAGTGAACTAGGCGGCAATCAGCCCCAGCATTTT	CASSELGGNQPQHF
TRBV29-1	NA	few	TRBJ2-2	TGCAGCGTCAATACCCGAACCACCGGGGAGCTGTTTTTT	CSVNTRTTGELFF
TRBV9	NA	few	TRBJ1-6	TGTGCCAGCAGCCAAGCGGACCCACATTCACCCCTCCACTTT	CASSQADPHSPLHF
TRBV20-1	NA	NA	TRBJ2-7	TGCAGTGCTAGAGAGGACAGCTACTACGAGCAGTACTTC	CSAREDSYYEQYF
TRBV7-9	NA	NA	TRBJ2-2	TGTGCCAGCAGCTTAGAACGAGGCGGGGAGCTGTTTTTT	CASSLERGGELFF
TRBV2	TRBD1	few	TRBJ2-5	TGTGCCAGCAGCGCAGACAGGGAACAGACCCAGTACTTC	CASSADREQTQYF
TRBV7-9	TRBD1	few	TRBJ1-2	TGTGCCAGCAGCTTAGTGGGTAGGGACAGGGGCGATGGAGGCTACACCTTC	CASSLVGRDRGDGGYTF
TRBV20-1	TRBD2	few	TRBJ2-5	TGCAGTGCTAGGGATTTGTCTAGCGGGAGTGATGGGACCCAGTACTTC	CSARDLSSGSDGTQYF